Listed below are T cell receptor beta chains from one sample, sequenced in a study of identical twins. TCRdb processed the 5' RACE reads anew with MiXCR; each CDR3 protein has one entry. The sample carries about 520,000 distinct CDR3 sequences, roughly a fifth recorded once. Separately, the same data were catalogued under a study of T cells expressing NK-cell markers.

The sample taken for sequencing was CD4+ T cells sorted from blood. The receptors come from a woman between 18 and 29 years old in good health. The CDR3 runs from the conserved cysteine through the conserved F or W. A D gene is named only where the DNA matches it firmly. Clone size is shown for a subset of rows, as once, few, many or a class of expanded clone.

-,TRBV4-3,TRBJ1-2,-,TGCGCCAGCAGCCCTGACAATCACGACTATGGCTACACCTTC,CASSPDNHDYGYTF
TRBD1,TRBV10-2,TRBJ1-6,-,TGCGCCAGCAGTGATACAGGGGTTGCACCCCTCCACTTT,CASSDTGVAPLHF
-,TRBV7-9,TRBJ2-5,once,TGTGCCATCGGCCCGGGGCCACAGACCCGGGAGACCCAGTACTTC,CAIGPGPQTRETQYF
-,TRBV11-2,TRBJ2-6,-,TGTGCCAGCAGCTCTCCCCAGGGGGGATCCTCTGGGGCCAACGTCCTGACTTTC,CASSSPQGGSSGANVLTF
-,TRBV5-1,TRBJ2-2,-,TGCGCCAGCACCGATATCGGACCGCAGGGCGGGGAGCTGTTTTTT,CASTDIGPQGGELFF
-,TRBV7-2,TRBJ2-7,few,TGTGCCAGCAGCTTAGTAGGGTTGGGCTACGAGCAGTACTTC,CASSLVGLGYEQYF
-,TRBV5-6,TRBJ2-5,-,TGTGCCAGCAGCTTGGTGCTAGATGGGACCCAGTACTTC,CASSLVLDGTQYF
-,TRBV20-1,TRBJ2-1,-,TGCAGTGCTCGGGACGGAGGAGAGAATGAGCAGTTCTTC,CSARDGGENEQFF
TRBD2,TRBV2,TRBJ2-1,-,TGTGCCAGCAGTGAATATCGGACTAGCGGGGACAATGAGCAGTTCTTC,CASSEYRTSGDNEQFF
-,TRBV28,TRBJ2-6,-,TGTGCCAGCAGTTTCATCAGAGCTGGGGCCAACGTCCTGACTTTC,CASSFIRAGANVLTF
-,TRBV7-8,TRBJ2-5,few,TGTGCCAGCAGTTTGTCTCGGGGCAGGGGTGAGACCCAGTACTTC,CASSLSRGRGETQYF
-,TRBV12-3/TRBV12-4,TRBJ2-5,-,TGTGCCAGCAGGCAGGACCCCGGGACCCAGTACTTC,CASRQDPGTQYF
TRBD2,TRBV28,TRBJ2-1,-,TGTGCCAGCAGTCCATGGACTAGCGGGAACAATGAGCAGTTCTTC,CASSPWTSGNNEQFF
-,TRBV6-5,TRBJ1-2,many,TGTGCCAGCAGTTTAGGACGGTTCTATGGCTACACCTTC,CASSLGRFYGYTF
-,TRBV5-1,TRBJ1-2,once,TGCGCCAGCAGCCTCGGACTTGGTACGGGGATAAACTATGGCTACACCTTC,CASSLGLGTGINYGYTF
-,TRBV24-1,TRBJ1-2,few,TGTGCCACCAGTGATTCAGTAGATGGCTACACCTTC,CATSDSVDGYTF
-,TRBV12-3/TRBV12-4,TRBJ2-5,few,TGTGCCAGCAGCCGTAGCCCGGGGATCATGAAAGAGACCCAGTACTTC,CASSRSPGIMKETQYF
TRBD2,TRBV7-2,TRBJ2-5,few,TGTGCCAGCAGCCTCGGGGGGGCCTGGGAGACCCAGTACTTC,CASSLGGAWETQYF
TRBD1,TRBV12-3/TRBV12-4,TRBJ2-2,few,TGTGCCAGCAGGCCCGGGACAGCTAACACCGGGGAGCTGTTTTTT,CASRPGTANTGELFF
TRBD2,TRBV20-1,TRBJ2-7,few,TGCAGTGCGAAAGCGGGACTGAACGAGCAGTACTTC,CSAKAGLNEQYF
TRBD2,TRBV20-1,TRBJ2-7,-,TGCAGTGCCTCTCGGAATATAGCGGGAGGGACGTACGAGCAGTACTTC,CSASRNIAGGTYEQYF
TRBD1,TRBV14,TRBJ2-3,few,TGTGCCAGCAACCCACTCCAGGGGGCGCGGGAGTATTTT,CASNPLQGAREYF
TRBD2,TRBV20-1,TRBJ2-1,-,TGCAGTGCGACGCCTCTAGCGGGGGGGCTACGGGGTGAGCAGTTCTTC,CSATPLAGGLRGEQFF
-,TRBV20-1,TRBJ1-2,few,TGCAGTGCTAGTAAAAGGGTGGTTTATGGCTACACCTTC,CSASKRVVYGYTF
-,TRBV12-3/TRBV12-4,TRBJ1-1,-,TGTGCCAGCAGTACTAGTTCGAGCACTGAAGCTTTCTTT,CASSTSSSTEAFF
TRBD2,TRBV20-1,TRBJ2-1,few,TGCAGTACAAAACTAGCGGGAGGCTACAATGAGCAGTTCTTC,CSTKLAGGYNEQFF
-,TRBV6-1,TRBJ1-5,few,TGTGCCAGCAGTGAAGGAACTCAGCCCCAGCATTTT,CASSEGTQPQHF
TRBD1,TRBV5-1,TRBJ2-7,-,TGCGCCAGCAGAAAGGGGACAGGGGGTGGACCGAACCCCTACGAGCAGTACTTC,CASRKGTGGGPNPYEQYF
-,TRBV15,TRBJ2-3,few,TGTGCCACCAGCAGAGATCTGGGGAGACCTGATACGCAGTATTTT,CATSRDLGRPDTQYF
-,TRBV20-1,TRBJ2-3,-,TGCAGTGCTAGAAAGCTGGCGGCAACAGATACGCAGTATTTT,CSARKLAATDTQYF
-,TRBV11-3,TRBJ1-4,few,TGTGCCAGCAGCCCTGAGAGCGGAGAAAAACTGTTTTTT,CASSPESGEKLFF
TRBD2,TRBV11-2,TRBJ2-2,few,TGTGCCAGCAGGGGGGGGGTGAACACCGGGGAGCTGTTTTTT,CASRGGVNTGELFF
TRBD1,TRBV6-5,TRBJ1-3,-,TGTGCCAGCAGTTACTCGAGAGGGGGCGCCGGAAACACCATATATTTT,CASSYSRGGAGNTIYF
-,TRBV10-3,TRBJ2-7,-,TGTGCCATCAGTTCGGACCCCTACGAGCAGTACTTC,CAISSDPYEQYF
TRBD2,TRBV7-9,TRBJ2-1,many,TGTGCCAGCAGCTTAGGTAGCGGGACCTACAATGAGCAGTTCTTC,CASSLGSGTYNEQFF
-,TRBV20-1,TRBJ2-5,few,TGCAGTGCCCTAGGGTTCCAAGAGACCCAGTACTTC,CSALGFQETQYF
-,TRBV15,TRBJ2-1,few,TGTGCCACCAGCTCCAGAGGGGCGAGCTCCTACAATGAGCAGTTCTTC,CATSSRGASSYNEQFF
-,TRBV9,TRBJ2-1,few,TGTGCCAGCAGCGTAGCGGATGAGCAGTTCTTC,CASSVADEQFF
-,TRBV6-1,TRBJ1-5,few,TGTGCCAGCAAAAGGGAGGCAGGAGGCAATCAGCCCCAGCATTTT,CASKREAGGNQPQHF
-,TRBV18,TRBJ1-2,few,TGTGCCAGCTCACCAGGGCCGCCAAAGGGTGGCTACACCTTC,CASSPGPPKGGYTF
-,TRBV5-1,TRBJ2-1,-,TGCGCCAGCAGCTTGGCTACTGGGGCAGGGGGGTTCTACGAGCAGTTCTTC,CASSLATGAGGFYEQFF
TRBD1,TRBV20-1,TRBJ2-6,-,TGCAGTGTACCCAACAAGGGGACAGGGGCTGGGGCCAACGTCCTGACTTTC,CSVPNKGTGAGANVLTF
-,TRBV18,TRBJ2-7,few,TGTGCCAGCTCACCACCCGCGGGGTACGAGCAGTACTTC,CASSPPAGYEQYF
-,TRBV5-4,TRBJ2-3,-,TGTGCCAGCATCGATGAGCGGCGCACAGATACGCAGTATTTT,CASIDERRTDTQYF
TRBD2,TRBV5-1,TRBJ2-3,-,TGCGCCACTTCGGGACTAGCGGGTTCAGATACGCAGTATTTT,CATSGLAGSDTQYF
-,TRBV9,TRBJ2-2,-,TGTGCCAGCAGCTTCCAAATGACTAGGTCCGGGGAGCTGTTTTTT,CASSFQMTRSGELFF
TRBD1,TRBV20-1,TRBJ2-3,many,TGCAGTGCTAATGACAGGGGGCAATTCGATACGCAGTATTTT,CSANDRGQFDTQYF
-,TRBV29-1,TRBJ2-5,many,TGCAGCGTTAAAACGTGGACCCAGTACTTC,CSVKTWTQYF
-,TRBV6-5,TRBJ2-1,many,TGTGCCAGCAGTTCCCGGTATCGCGATGAGCAGTTCTTC,CASSSRYRDEQFF
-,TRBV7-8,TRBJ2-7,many,TGTGCCAGCAGCTTAGTTGGTTCGCCACTCATCTCCTACGAGCAGTACTTC,CASSLVGSPLISYEQYF
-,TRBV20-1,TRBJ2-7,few,TGCAGTTCCCCCTCGGAGGGGGGGGGAACCTACGAGCAGTACTTC,CSSPSEGGGTYEQYF
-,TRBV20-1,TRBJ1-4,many,TGCAGTGCCGAGACACTTAATGAAAAACTGTTTTTT,CSAETLNEKLFF
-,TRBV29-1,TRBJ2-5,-,TGCAGCGTTGTAGGCGGAGCCGGGGTAGAGACCCAGTACTTC,CSVVGGAGVETQYF
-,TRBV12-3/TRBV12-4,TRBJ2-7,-,TGTGCCAGCACTCCCGGGCCGCGACCATACGAGCAGTACTTC,CASTPGPRPYEQYF
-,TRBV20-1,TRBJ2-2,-,TGCAGTGCACACGGGACGGTTAACACCGGGGAGCTGTTTTTT,CSAHGTVNTGELFF
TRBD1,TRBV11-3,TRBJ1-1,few,TGTGCCAGCAGCTTCCAGGGGGGGATTGGCACTGAAGCTTTCTTT,CASSFQGGIGTEAFF
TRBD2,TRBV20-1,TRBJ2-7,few,TGCAGTGCCCAGCGGGGGGCGGCCAACGACGAGCAGTACTTC,CSAQRGAANDEQYF